This TCR beta chain stems from a study of human T cells and chemical hapten exposure. Whole-study context: Among samples, TCR yields varied mainly because of small differences in pooled library volume.

The CDR3 is made up of 11 amino acids. CDR1 and CDR2 from the germline V gene are LGHDT and YNNKEL (reference sequence). Unseparated into fractions, whole blood served as the source from which total RNA was extracted. TCRdb re-analysed the 5' RACE reads in MiXCR, keeping a single row per CDR3 protein. Of 81,000 or so distinct CDR3 sequences in the sample, 7.7% were seen once. This clonotype was picked up many times. Compared with germline, one end of the junction differs, possibly owing to a read error. The chain employs TRBV3-1 and TRBJ1-4; TRBD1 matches at 8 bases. The origin of this receptor is a male donor in good health. The DNA of the CDR3 is TGTGCCAGCAGCCAAGGACAGGGGACATTATTT. This translates into CASSQGQGTLF.